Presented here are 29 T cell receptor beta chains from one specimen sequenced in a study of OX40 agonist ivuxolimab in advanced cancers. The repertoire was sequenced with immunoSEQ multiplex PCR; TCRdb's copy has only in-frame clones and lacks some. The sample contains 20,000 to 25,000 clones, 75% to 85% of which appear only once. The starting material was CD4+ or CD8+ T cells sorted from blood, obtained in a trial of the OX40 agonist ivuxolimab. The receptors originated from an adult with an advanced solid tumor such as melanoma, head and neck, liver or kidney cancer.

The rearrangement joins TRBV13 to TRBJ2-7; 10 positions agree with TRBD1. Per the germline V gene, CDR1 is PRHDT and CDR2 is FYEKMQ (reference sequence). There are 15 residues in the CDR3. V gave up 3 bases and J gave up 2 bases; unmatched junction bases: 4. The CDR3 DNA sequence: TGTGCCAGCAGCTTTCAGACAGGGGGCGCCTACGAGCAGTACTTC. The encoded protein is CASSFQTGGAYEQYF.

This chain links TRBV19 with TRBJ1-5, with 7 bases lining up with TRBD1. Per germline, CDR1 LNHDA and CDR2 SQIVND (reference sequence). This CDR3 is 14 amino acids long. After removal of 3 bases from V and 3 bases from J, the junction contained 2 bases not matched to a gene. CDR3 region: CASSMGQTNQPQHF. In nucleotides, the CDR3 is TGTGCCAGTAGTATGGGACAGACCAATCAGCCCCAGCATTTT. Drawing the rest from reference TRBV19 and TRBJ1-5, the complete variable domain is DGGITQSPKYLFRKEGQNVTLSCEQNLNHDAMYWYRQDPGQGLRLIYYSQIVNDFQKGDIAEGYSVSREKKESFPLTVTSAQKNPTAFYLCASSMGQTNQPQHFGDGTRLSIL.

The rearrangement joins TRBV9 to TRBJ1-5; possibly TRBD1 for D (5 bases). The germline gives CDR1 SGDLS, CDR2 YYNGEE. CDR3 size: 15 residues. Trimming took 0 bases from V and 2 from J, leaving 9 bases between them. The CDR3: CASSVGGVGNQPQHF. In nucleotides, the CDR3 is TGTGCCAGCAGCGTAGGAGGGGTAGGCAATCAGCCCCAGCATTTT.

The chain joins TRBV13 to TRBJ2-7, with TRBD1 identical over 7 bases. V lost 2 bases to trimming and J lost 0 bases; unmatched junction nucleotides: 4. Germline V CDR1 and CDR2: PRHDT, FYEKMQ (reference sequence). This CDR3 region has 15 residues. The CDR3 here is CASSLLGQSSYEQYF. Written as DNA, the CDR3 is TGTGCCAGCAGCTTATTGGGACAGAGCTCCTACGAGCAGTACTTC.

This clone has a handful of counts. The CDR3 loop is CATSDPVSSYNEQFF. CDR3 coding DNA: TGTGCCACCAGCGATCCGGTATCATCCTACAATGAGCAGTTCTTC. The V gene is TRBV15, the J gene TRBJ2-1; D unresolved. Germline CDR1 reads LNHNV; CDR2 reads YYDKDF (reference sequence). V lost 5 bases and J lost 1, with 12 bases in between. The CDR3 is 15 amino acids.

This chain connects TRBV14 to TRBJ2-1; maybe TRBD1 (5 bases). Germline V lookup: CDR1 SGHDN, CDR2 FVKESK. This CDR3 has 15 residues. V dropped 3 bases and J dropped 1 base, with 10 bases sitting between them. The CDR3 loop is CASSQHQGSYNEQFF. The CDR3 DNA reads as TGTGCCAGCAGCCAGCATCAGGGATCCTACAATGAGCAGTTCTTC.

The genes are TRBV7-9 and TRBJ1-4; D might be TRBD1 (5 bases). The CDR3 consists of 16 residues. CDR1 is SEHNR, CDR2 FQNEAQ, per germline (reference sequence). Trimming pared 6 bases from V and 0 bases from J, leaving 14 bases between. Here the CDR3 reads CASSIDSDATNEKLFF. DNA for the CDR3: TGTGCCAGCAGTATTGACAGTGATGCAACTAATGAAAAACTGTTTTTT.

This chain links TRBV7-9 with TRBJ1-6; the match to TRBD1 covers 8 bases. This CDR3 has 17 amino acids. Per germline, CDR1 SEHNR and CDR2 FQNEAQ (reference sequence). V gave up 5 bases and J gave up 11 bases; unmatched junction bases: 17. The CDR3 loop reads CASSPGGPTGGSPPLHF. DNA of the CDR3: TGTGCCAGCAGCCCAGGGGGCCCCACAGGGGGATCGCCACCCCTCCACTTT.

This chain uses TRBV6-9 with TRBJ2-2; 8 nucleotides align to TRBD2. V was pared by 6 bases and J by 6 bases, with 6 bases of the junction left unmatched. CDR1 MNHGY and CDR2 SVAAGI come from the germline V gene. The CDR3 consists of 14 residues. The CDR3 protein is CASRKRELAGELFF. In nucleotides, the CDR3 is TGTGCCAGCAGAAAGCGGGAGTTGGCCGGGGAGCTGTTTTTT.

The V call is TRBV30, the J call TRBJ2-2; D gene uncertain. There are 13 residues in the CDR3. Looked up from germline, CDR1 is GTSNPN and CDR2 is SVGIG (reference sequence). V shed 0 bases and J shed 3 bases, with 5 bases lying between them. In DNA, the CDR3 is TGTGCCTGGAGTGTAACTGACACCGGGGAGCTGTTTTTT. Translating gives CAWSVTDTGELFF.

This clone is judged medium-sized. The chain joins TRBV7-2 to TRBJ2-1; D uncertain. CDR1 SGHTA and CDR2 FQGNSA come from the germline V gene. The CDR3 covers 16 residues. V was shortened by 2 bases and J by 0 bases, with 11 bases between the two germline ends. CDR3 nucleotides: TGTGCCAGCAGCTTAATAGCCGGTAGCTCCTACAATGAGCAGTTCTTC. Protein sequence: CASSLIAGSSYNEQFF.

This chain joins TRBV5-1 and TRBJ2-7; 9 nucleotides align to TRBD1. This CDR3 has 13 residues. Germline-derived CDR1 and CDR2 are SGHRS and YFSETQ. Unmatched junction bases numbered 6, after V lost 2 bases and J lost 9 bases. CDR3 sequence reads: CASSLRTGERQYF. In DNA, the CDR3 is TGCGCCAGCAGCTTAAGGACAGGGGAGAGGCAGTACTTC.

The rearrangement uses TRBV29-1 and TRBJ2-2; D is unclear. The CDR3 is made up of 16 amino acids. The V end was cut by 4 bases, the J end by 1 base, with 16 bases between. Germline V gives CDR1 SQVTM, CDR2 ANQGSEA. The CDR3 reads CSVVLLDGRNTGELFF. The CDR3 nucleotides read TGCAGCGTTGTTTTGTTAGACGGTAGGAACACCGGGGAGCTGTTTTTT.

The CDR3 DNA follows: TGTGCCAGCAGCGTAGACAGACTAACCTACGAGCAGTACTTC. Encoded protein: CASSVDRLTYEQYF. The chain carries TRBV9 and TRBJ2-7; weak D call: TRBD2 (5 bases). The germline gives CDR1 SGDLS, CDR2 YYNGEE. Trimming pared 0 bases from V and 2 bases from J, leaving 9 bases between. The CDR3 consists of 14 residues.

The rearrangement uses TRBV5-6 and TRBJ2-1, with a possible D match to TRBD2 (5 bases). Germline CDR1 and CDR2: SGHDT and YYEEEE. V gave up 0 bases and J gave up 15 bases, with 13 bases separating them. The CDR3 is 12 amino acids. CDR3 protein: CASSLVLGDPFF. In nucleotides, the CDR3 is TGTGCCAGCAGCTTGGTGCTCGGGGATCCGTTCTTC. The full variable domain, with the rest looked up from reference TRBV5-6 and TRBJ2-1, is DAGVTQSPTHLIKTRGQQVTLRCSPKSGHDTVSWYQQALGQGPQFIFQYYEEEERQRGNFPDRFSGHQFPNYSSELNVNALLLGDSALYLCASSLVLGDPFFGPGTRLTVL.

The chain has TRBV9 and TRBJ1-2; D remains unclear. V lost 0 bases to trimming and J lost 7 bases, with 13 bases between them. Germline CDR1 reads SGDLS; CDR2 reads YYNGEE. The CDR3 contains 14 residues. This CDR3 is CASSVGGPFFGYTF. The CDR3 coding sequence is TGTGCCAGCAGCGTAGGCGGTCCCTTCTTTGGCTACACCTTC.

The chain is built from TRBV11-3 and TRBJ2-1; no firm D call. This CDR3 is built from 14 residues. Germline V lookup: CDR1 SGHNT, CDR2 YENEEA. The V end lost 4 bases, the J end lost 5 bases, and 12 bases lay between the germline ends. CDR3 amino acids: CASSSLGSDNEQFF. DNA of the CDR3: TGTGCCAGCAGCTCGCTGGGGTCCGACAATGAGCAGTTCTTC. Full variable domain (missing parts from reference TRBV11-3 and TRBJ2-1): EAGVVQSPRYKIIEKKQPVAFWCNPISGHNTLYWYLQNLGQGPELLIRYENEEAVDDSQLPKDRFSAERLKGVDSTLKIQPAELGDSAVYLCASSSLGSDNEQFFGPGTRLTVL.

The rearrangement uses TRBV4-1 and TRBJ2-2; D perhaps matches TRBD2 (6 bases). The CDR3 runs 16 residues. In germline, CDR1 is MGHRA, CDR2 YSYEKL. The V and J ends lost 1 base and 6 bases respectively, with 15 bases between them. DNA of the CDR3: TGCGCCAGCAGCCAAGGTCCCGGGAGTTGGGCCGGGGAGCTGTTTTTT. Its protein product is CASSQGPGSWAGELFF.

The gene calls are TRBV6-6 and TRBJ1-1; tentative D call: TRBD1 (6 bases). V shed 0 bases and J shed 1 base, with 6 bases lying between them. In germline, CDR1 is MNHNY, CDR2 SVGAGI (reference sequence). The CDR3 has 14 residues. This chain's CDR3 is CASSYSGGNTEAFF. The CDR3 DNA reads TGTGCCAGCAGTTACTCAGGGGGGAACACTGAAGCTTTCTTT.

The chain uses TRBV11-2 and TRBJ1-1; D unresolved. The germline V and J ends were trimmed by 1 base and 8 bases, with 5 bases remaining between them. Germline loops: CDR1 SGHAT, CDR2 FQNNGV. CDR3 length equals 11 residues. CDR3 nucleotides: TGTGCCAGCAGCTTAGTGGGGGAAGCTTTCTTT. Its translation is CASSLVGEAFF. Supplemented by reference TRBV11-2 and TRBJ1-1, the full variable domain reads EAGVAQSPRYKIIEKRQSVAFWCNPISGHATLYWYQQILGQGPKLLIQFQNNGVVDDSQLPKDRFSAERLKGVDSTLKIQPAKLEDSAVYLCASSLVGEAFFGQGTRLTVV.

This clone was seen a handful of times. This CDR3 reads CASSYGVDSPLHF. CDR3 DNA sequence: TGTGCCAGCAGTTACGGAGTGGATTCACCCCTCCACTTT. V gene TRBV6-5 combines with J gene TRBJ1-6; D remains ambiguous. V gave up 2 bases and J gave up 8 bases, with 7 bases separating them. Per germline, CDR1 MNHEY and CDR2 SVGAGI. This CDR3 is 13 amino acids long.

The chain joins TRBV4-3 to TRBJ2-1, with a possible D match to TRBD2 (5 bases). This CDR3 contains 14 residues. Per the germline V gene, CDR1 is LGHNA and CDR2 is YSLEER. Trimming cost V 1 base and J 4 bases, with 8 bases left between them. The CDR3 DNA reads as TGCGCCAGCAGCCAAGCTTCGGGGTACAATGAGCAGTTCTTC. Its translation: CASSQASGYNEQFF.

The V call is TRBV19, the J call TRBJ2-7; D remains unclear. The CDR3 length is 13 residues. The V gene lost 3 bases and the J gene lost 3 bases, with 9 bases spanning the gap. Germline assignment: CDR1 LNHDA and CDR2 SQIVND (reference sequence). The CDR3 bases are TGTGCCAGTAGTATTTATCTCCTCTACGAGCAGTACTTC. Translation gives CASSIYLLYEQYF.

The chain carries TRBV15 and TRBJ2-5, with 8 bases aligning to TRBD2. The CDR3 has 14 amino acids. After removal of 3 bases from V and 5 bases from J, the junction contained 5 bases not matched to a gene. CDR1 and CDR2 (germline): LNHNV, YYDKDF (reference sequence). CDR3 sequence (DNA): TGTGCCACCAGCAGTCAGCGACTAGCGGAGACCCAGTACTTC. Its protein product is CATSSQRLAETQYF.

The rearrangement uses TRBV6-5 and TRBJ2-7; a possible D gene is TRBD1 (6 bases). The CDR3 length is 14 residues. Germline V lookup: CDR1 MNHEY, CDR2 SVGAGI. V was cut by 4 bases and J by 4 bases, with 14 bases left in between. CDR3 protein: CASSLTGSSYEQYF. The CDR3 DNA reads TGTGCCAGCAGTTTGACAGGTTCCTCGTACGAGCAGTACTTC.

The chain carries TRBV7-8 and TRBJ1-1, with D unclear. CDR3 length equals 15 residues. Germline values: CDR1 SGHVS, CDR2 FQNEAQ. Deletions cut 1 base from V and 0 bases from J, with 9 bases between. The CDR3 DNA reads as TGTGCCAGCAGCTTAGTGGGCGGAGTGAACACTGAAGCTTTCTTT. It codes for CASSLVGGVNTEAFF.

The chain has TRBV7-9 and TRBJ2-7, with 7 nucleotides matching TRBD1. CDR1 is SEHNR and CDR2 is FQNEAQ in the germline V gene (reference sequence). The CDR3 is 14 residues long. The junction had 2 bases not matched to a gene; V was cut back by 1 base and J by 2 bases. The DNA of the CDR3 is TGTGCCAGCAGCTTAGGAACAGGGGCCTACGAGCAGTACTTC. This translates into CASSLGTGAYEQYF.

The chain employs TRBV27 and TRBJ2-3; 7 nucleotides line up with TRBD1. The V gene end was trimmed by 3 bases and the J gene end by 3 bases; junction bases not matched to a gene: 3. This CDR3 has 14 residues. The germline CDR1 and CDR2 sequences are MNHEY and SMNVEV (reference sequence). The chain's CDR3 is CASSFARGTDTQYF. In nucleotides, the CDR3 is TGTGCCAGCAGTTTTGCCAGGGGGACAGATACGCAGTATTTT.

DNA of the CDR3: TGTGCCAGCAGTTGGGCCGGATACGAGCAGTACTTC. It translates to CASSWAGYEQYF. This rearrangement joins TRBV28 to TRBJ2-7, with unresolved D. V gave up 4 bases and J gave up 4 bases, with 8 bases separating them. The germline gives CDR1 MDHEN, CDR2 SYDVKM. The CDR3 has 12 residues.